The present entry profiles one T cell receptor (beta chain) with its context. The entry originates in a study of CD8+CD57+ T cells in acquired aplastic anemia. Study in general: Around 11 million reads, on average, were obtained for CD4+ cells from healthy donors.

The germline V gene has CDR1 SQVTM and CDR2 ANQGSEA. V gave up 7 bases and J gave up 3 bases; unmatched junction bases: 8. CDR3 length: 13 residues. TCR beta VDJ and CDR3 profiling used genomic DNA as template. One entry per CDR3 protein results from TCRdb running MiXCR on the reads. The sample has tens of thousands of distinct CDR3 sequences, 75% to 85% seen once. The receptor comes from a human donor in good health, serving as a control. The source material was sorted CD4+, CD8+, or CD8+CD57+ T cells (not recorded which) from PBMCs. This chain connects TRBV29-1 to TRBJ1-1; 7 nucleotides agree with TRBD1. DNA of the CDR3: TGCAGCGCCCATACAGGGGACTACACTGAAGCTTTCTTT. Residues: CSAHTGDYTEAFF.